Listed below are T cell receptor beta chains from one sample, sequenced in a study of T cell repertoires in cytomegalovirus infection. TCRdb fed the reads into MiXCR, producing one record per CDR3 protein. Among around 900,000 distinct CDR3 sequences listed, approximately 31% were seen once. Which antigens these TCRs recognize remains unknown. The sequencing used cultured CD8+ T cells from PBMCs, collected from culture after CMV antigen stimulation. These receptors were taken from a human donor in good health (CMV status not recorded). Some clones in this sample may be carry-over from other donors' samples. Both conserved end residues are part of each CDR3. Each record gives: J gene, V gene, CDR3 length, clone size, D gene, CDR3 protein, CDR3 DNA. The D gene is left open where the match is weak. Size is omitted from some rows. Given values are once, few, many or a class for expanded clones.

J: TRBJ2-2
V: TRBV7-9
length: 14
size: few
D: NA
CDR3: CASSLVGSRGELFF
DNA: TGTGCCAGCAGCTTAGTAGGGAGTCGCGGGGAGCTGTTTTTT

J: TRBJ2-1
V: TRBV6-8
length: 15
size: NA
D: NA
CDR3: CASSYLAGPFNEQFF
DNA: TGTGCCAGCAGTTACCTGGCGGGGCCCTTCAATGAGCAGTTCTTC

J: TRBJ1-4
V: TRBV12-3/TRBV12-4
length: 14
size: few
D: NA
CDR3: CASSLEVFPEKLFF
DNA: TGTGCCAGCAGTTTAGAGGTCTTCCCCGAAAAACTGTTTTTT

J: TRBJ1-3
V: TRBV7-9
length: 17
size: NA
D: TRBD1
CDR3: CASSGGTGKFSGNTIYF
DNA: TGTGCCAGCAGCGGGGGGACAGGGAAGTTCTCCGGAAACACCATATATTTT

J: TRBJ2-2
V: TRBV12-3/TRBV12-4
length: 15
size: NA
D: TRBD2
CDR3: CASSDTSGGVGELFF
DNA: TGTGCCAGCAGTGACACTAGCGGGGGTGTCGGGGAGCTGTTTTTT

J: TRBJ1-2
V: TRBV20-1
length: 14
size: NA
D: TRBD1
CDR3: CSASGDRESYGYTF
DNA: TGCAGTGCTAGTGGGGACAGAGAGTCTTATGGCTACACCTTC

J: TRBJ2-1
V: TRBV24-1
length: 15
size: NA
D: NA
CDR3: CATSDRSTSYNEQFF
DNA: TGTGCCACCAGTGATCGGTCTACCTCCTACAATGAGCAGTTCTTC

J: TRBJ2-2
V: TRBV6-1
length: 16
size: NA
D: NA
CDR3: CASSEFGLSGTGELFF
DNA: TGTGCCAGCAGTGAATTTGGACTTTCTGGCACCGGGGAGCTGTTTTTT

J: TRBJ1-6
V: TRBV4-3
length: 15
size: many
D: TRBD1
CDR3: CASSQDYRGSSPLHF
DNA: TGCGCCAGCAGCCAAGATTACAGGGGTTCTTCACCCCTCCACTTT

J: TRBJ1-1
V: TRBV12-5
length: 16
size: NA
D: NA
CDR3: CASGWGSAMGNTEAFF
DNA: TGTGCTAGTGGTTGGGGCTCGGCAATGGGGAACACTGAAGCTTTCTTT

J: TRBJ2-3
V: TRBV27
length: 15
size: NA
D: NA
CDR3: CASSLKGGRLDTQYF
DNA: TGTGCCAGCAGTTTGAAGGGGGGCCGACTGGATACGCAGTATTTT

J: TRBJ1-6
V: TRBV18
length: 17
size: many
D: TRBD1
CDR3: CASSPQSGGFGNSPLHF
DNA: TGTGCCAGCTCACCACAGTCAGGGGGTTTTGGTAATTCACCCCTCCACTTT

J: TRBJ1-6
V: TRBV19
length: 19
size: many
D: TRBD1
CDR3: CASRQEEGQGNPYNSPLHF
DNA: TGTGCCAGTAGACAAGAGGAGGGACAGGGGAACCCCTATAATTCACCCCTCCACTTT

J: TRBJ2-2
V: TRBV29-1
length: 17
size: NA
D: TRBD1
CDR3: CSVEWMTYRGRTGELFF
DNA: TGCAGCGTTGAATGGATGACGTACAGGGGTCGAACCGGGGAGCTGTTTTTT

J: TRBJ2-6
V: TRBV10-3
length: 12
size: NA
D: NA
CDR3: CAIRNGANVLTF
DNA: TGTGCCATCCGCAATGGGGCCAACGTCCTGACTTTC

J: TRBJ2-5
V: TRBV7-9
length: 10
size: few
D: NA
CDR3: CASSFKELYF
DNA: TGTGCCAGCAGCTTTAAGGAATTGTACTTC

J: TRBJ2-3
V: TRBV5-5
length: 15
size: few
D: NA
CDR3: CASSSSPGESDTQYF
DNA: TGTGCCAGCAGTTCAAGCCCGGGAGAGTCGGATACGCAGTATTTT

J: TRBJ2-3
V: TRBV6-1
length: 14
size: few
D: NA
CDR3: CASSHPPGADTQYF
DNA: TGTGCCAGCAGCCACCCCCCAGGGGCGGATACGCAGTATTTT

J: TRBJ1-3
V: TRBV2
length: 14
size: NA
D: NA
CDR3: CATLDKISGNTIYF
DNA: TGTGCCACCCTGGACAAAATCTCTGGAAACACCATATATTTT

J: TRBJ1-2
V: TRBV6-5
length: 13
size: NA
D: NA
CDR3: CASSYSLLDGYTF
DNA: TGTGCCAGCAGTTACTCCCTTTTGGATGGCTACACCTTC

J: TRBJ1-6
V: TRBV7-6
length: 16
size: NA
D: TRBD1
CDR3: CASSSVGQLTNSPLHF
DNA: TGTGCCAGCAGCTCGGTGGGACAGCTAACTAATTCACCCCTCCACTTT

J: TRBJ2-1
V: TRBV29-1
length: 14
size: few
D: NA
CDR3: CSVARAGHYNEQFF
DNA: TGCAGCGTAGCGAGGGCGGGGCACTACAATGAGCAGTTCTTC

J: TRBJ2-3
V: TRBV29-1
length: 16
size: NA
D: TRBD1
CDR3: CSVEGSVGQGADTQYF
DNA: TGCAGCGTTGAAGGTTCCGTGGGACAGGGAGCAGATACGCAGTATTTT

J: TRBJ1-1
V: TRBV25-1
length: 17
size: NA
D: NA
CDR3: CASKSNRDVRPNTEAFF
DNA: TGTGCCAGCAAAAGTAATCGGGACGTTCGACCGAACACTGAAGCTTTCTTT

J: TRBJ2-1
V: TRBV27
length: 15
size: few
D: NA
CDR3: CASSSRGQVNNEQFF
DNA: TGTGCCAGCAGTTCCCGGGGGCAAGTCAACAATGAGCAGTTCTTC

J: TRBJ2-4
V: TRBV2
length: 14
size: few
D: NA
CDR3: CASRAGLRDDIQYF
DNA: TGTGCCAGCAGGGCTGGGCTACGGGATGACATTCAGTACTTC

J: TRBJ2-5
V: TRBV11-2
length: 12
size: many
D: NA
CDR3: CASSLNQETQYF
DNA: TGTGCCAGCAGCTTAAACCAAGAGACCCAGTACTTC

J: TRBJ1-1
V: TRBV7-6
length: 13
size: NA
D: NA
CDR3: CASSPPSNTEAFF
DNA: TGTGCCAGCAGCCCTCCCTCTAACACTGAAGCTTTCTTT

J: TRBJ2-5
V: TRBV29-1
length: 11
size: NA
D: NA
CDR3: CSVDGRETQYF
DNA: TGCAGCGTTGATGGGAGGGAGACCCAGTACTTC

J: TRBJ1-2
V: TRBV5-1
length: 14
size: NA
D: TRBD1
CDR3: CASSRILGQKGYTF
DNA: TGCGCCAGCAGCAGGATTTTGGGACAGAAGGGCTACACCTTC

J: TRBJ1-2
V: TRBV12-3/TRBV12-4
length: 14
size: NA
D: TRBD1
CDR3: CASSSGTGGWGYTF
DNA: TGTGCCAGCAGTTCCGGGACAGGGGGCTGGGGCTACACCTTC

J: TRBJ2-1
V: TRBV27
length: 15
size: NA
D: NA
CDR3: CASSFYTRVDNEQFF
DNA: TGTGCCAGCAGTTTCTATACCAGGGTGGACAATGAGCAGTTCTTC

J: TRBJ2-2
V: TRBV27
length: 15
size: few
D: NA
CDR3: CASSSLKNPTGELFF
DNA: TGTGCCAGCAGTTCCCTCAAAAACCCAACCGGGGAGCTGTTTTTT

J: TRBJ2-7
V: TRBV12-3/TRBV12-4
length: 13
size: few
D: NA
CDR3: CASRHGWVHEQYF
DNA: TGTGCCAGCAGACACGGATGGGTCCACGAGCAGTACTTC

J: TRBJ1-6
V: TRBV14
length: 15
size: many
D: TRBD1
CDR3: CASSPETGYNSPLHF
DNA: TGTGCCAGCAGCCCCGAGACAGGGTACAATTCACCCCTCCACTTT

J: TRBJ1-5
V: TRBV7-6
length: 15
size: many
D: NA
CDR3: CASSLGWGGNQPQHF
DNA: TGTGCCAGCAGCTTAGGGTGGGGGGGCAATCAGCCCCAGCATTTT

J: TRBJ1-2
V: TRBV19
length: 15
size: few
D: TRBD1
CDR3: CASSVPTTGGSGYTF
DNA: TGTGCCAGTAGTGTACCCACTACAGGGGGCTCTGGCTACACCTTC

J: TRBJ1-1
V: TRBV19
length: 16
size: NA
D: NA
CDR3: CASSIFFGAMNTEAFF
DNA: TGTGCCAGTAGTATCTTTTTCGGGGCTATGAACACTGAAGCTTTCTTT

J: TRBJ2-1
V: TRBV7-9
length: 17
size: many
D: TRBD2
CDR3: CASSLPALAGGYNEQFF
DNA: TGTGCCAGCAGCCTACCGGCCCTAGCGGGGGGGTACAATGAGCAGTTCTTC

J: TRBJ2-1
V: TRBV7-2
length: 16
size: many
D: TRBD2
CDR3: CASSLEGTSFYNEQFF
DNA: TGTGCCAGCAGCTTAGAAGGGACTAGCTTCTACAATGAGCAGTTCTTC

J: TRBJ2-1
V: TRBV5-4
length: 14
size: NA
D: NA
CDR3: CASSFSGKWDEQFF
DNA: TGTGCCAGCAGCTTTTCCGGGAAATGGGATGAGCAGTTCTTC

J: TRBJ2-1
V: TRBV4-1
length: 14
size: few
D: NA
CDR3: CASSQDMGGGEQFF
DNA: TGCGCCAGCAGCCAAGATATGGGGGGAGGCGAGCAGTTCTTC

J: TRBJ1-2
V: TRBV7-9
length: 13
size: many
D: NA
CDR3: CASSLTGKPGYTF
DNA: TGTGCCAGCAGCTTAACGGGCAAACCTGGCTACACCTTC

J: TRBJ2-7
V: TRBV7-6
length: 19
size: NA
D: TRBD1
CDR3: CASSSTGTGGRSSSYEQYF
DNA: TGTGCCAGCAGCTCCACCGGGACAGGGGGCAGATCGAGCTCCTACGAGCAGTACTTC

J: TRBJ2-1
V: TRBV27
length: 14
size: NA
D: NA
CDR3: CASSLEVATDEQFF
DNA: TGTGCCAGCAGTTTAGAGGTAGCTACGGATGAGCAGTTCTTC

J: TRBJ2-1
V: TRBV23-1
length: 15
size: few
D: NA
CDR3: CASSTRGATYNEQFF
DNA: TGCGCCAGCAGTACACGGGGGGCCACCTACAATGAGCAGTTCTTC

J: TRBJ2-3
V: TRBV27
length: 13
size: few
D: NA
CDR3: CASSLSLADTQYF
DNA: TGTGCCAGCAGTTTATCGTTGGCAGATACGCAGTATTTT

J: TRBJ2-7
V: TRBV6-6
length: 16
size: few
D: NA
CDR3: CASSYNALDPYYEQYF
DNA: TGTGCCAGCAGTTACAACGCGTTGGACCCATACTACGAGCAGTACTTC

J: TRBJ2-3
V: TRBV29-1
length: 15
size: few
D: NA
CDR3: CSDDFQGDIADTQYF
DNA: TGCAGCGACGACTTTCAGGGTGATATTGCAGATACGCAGTATTTT

J: TRBJ2-3
V: TRBV28
length: 17
size: NA
D: TRBD2
CDR3: CASSWDISGGAEDTQYF
DNA: TGTGCCAGCAGTTGGGACATAAGCGGGGGGGCGGAAGATACGCAGTATTTT

J: TRBJ1-1
V: TRBV6-5
length: 16
size: few
D: NA
CDR3: CASSYTRQGTNTEAFF
DNA: TGTGCCAGCAGTTACACTCGGCAGGGCACGAACACTGAAGCTTTCTTT

J: TRBJ1-2
V: TRBV2
length: 19
size: NA
D: NA
CDR3: CASSEATFEAAEGTEGYTF
DNA: TGTGCCAGCAGTGAAGCGACATTTGAGGCCGCCGAGGGGACGGAAGGCTACACCTTC

J: TRBJ2-3
V: TRBV4-1
length: 17
size: NA
D: NA
CDR3: CASSLRQVASRADTQYF
DNA: TGCGCCAGCAGCCTGCGGCAGGTAGCATCAAGGGCAGATACGCAGTATTTT

J: TRBJ2-7
V: TRBV9
length: 15
size: NA
D: TRBD1
CDR3: CASSVEGQGNYEQYF
DNA: TGTGCCAGCAGCGTAGAAGGACAGGGAAACTACGAGCAGTACTTC